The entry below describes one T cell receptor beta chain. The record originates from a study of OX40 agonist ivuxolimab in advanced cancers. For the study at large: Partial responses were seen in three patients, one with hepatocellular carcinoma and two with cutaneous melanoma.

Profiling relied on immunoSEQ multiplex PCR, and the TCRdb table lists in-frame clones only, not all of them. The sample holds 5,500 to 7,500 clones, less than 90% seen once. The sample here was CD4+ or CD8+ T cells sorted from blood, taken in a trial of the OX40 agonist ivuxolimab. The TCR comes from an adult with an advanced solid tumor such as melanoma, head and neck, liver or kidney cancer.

For the CDR3, the DNA is TGTGCCAGTAGTCCAGGGACTAGCGGTTACGAGCAGTACTTC. It specifies CASSPGTSGYEQYF. The V gene is TRBV19, the J gene TRBJ2-7; TRBD2 aligns across 11 bases. Germline CDR1 reads LNHDA; CDR2 reads SQIVND (reference sequence). This CDR3 region has 14 residues. V lost 5 bases to trimming and J lost 4 bases; unmatched junction nucleotides: 4.